This T cell receptor (beta chain) was sequenced in a study of cytomegalovirus exposure and HLA in healthy donors. Points from the study as a whole: Analysis was carried out at a later point, and it linked a missense DCLRE1C variant to TCR beta V- and J-gene trimming. About 87% or about 30% of the time was how often most TCR beta V segments were productive, according to an earlier analysis.

Those who donated were healthy bone marrow donors. Note on this clone: Antigen: not known.

13 Jbeta primers and 60 Vbeta primers were used for the PCR. This table comes from immunoSEQ multiplex PCR, and its TCRdb copy is limited to in-frame clones, with some not included. The table lists some 76,000 clones. This clonotype originated in a female donor in good health and CMV-seropositive. Sequenced: PBMCs.

The CDR3 spells CASSLDGESTEAFF. The DNA of the CDR3 is TGTGCCAGCAGCTTAGATGGGGAGTCCACTGAAGCTTTCTTT. The genes are TRBV11-3 and TRBJ1-1, with D unclear. Trimming left V 0 bases short and J 4 bases short, with 9 bases between. From germline, CDR1 is SGHNT and CDR2 YENEEA. CDR3 length: 14 residues.